These 27 T cell receptor beta chains were all obtained from the same sample, sequenced in a study of molecular identifiers for immune sequencing clone quantification. TCRdb independently ran MiXCR on the PCR reads; one entry per CDR3 protein. The sample shows under 600,000 distinct CDR3 sequences, 20% to 25% of them seen only once. The sequenced sample consisted of naive CD8+ T cells from blood, with Jurkat cell RNA spiked in. Specified subset: FACS-sorted CD8+CD4-CCR7+CD45RA+ naive T cells. The receptors stem from a human donor in good health. Some libraries in this study had Jurkat cell RNA spiked in.

This clonotype was counted many times. The rearrangement joins TRBV11-2 to TRBJ2-1; D gene unclear. CDR3 length: 10 residues. The germline CDR1 and CDR2 sequences are SGHAT and FQNNGV. V dropped 5 bases and J dropped 5 bases, with 1 base sitting between them. CDR3 residues: CASSHNEQFF. CDR3 bases: TGTGCCAGCAGCCACAATGAGCAGTTCTTC.

This clonotype was detected many times. The chain combines TRBV5-4 with TRBJ1-2, with D uncertain. The CDR3 is made up of 11 amino acids. Germline V gene lookup returns CDR1 SGHNT and CDR2 YYREEE (reference sequence). V was cut by 5 bases and J by 5 bases, with 7 bases left in between. For the CDR3, the DNA is TGTGCCAGCAGGCCACTTTATGGCTACACCTTC. This translates into CASRPLYGYTF.

This clonotype was observed at least ten times. The chain employs TRBV4-1 and TRBJ2-4; D remains unclear. Per the germline V gene, CDR1 is MGHRA and CDR2 is YSYEKL. The germline V and J ends were trimmed by 5 bases and 4 bases, with 12 bases remaining between them. The CDR3 runs to 14 residues. Here the CDR3 reads CASSDNQAKNIQYF. As DNA, the CDR3 is TGCGCCAGCAGCGATAACCAGGCGAAAAACATTCAGTACTTC.

This clonotype turned up a few times. The CDR3 sequence is CASSYGQTLEAFF. The CDR3, as DNA: TGTGCCAGCAGTTACGGGCAGACGCTTGAAGCTTTCTTT. This chain joins TRBV6-5 and TRBJ1-1; D unclear. Germline CDR1 and CDR2: MNHEY and SVGAGI. The CDR3 runs 13 residues. The V end lost 2 bases, the J end lost 7 bases, and 11 bases lay between the germline ends.

This clonotype showed up many times. The chain uses TRBV5-5 and TRBJ2-5, with 9 bases lining up with TRBD1. The CDR3 has 14 amino acids. Germline values: CDR1 SGHKS, CDR2 YYEKEE (reference sequence). V trimming: 3 bases; J trimming: 5 bases; junction bases outside the gene matches: 5. CDR3 DNA: TGTGCCAGCAGCTGGACAGGGGTCGCCGAGACCCAGTACTTC. As protein: CASSWTGVAETQYF.

The V call is TRBV28, the J call TRBJ1-5; D gene uncertain. This CDR3 region has 15 residues. Germline CDR1 MDHEN, CDR2 SYDVKM. V lost 9 bases and J 0 bases, leaving 15 bases between the germline ends. CDR3 residues: CASSPQTASNQPQHF. The CDR3 DNA sequence: TGTGCCAGTAGCCCTCAAACAGCTAGCAATCAGCCCCAGCATTTT.

V is TRBV5-4 and J is TRBJ2-1; D is ambiguous. Germline assignment: CDR1 SGHNT and CDR2 YYREEE (reference sequence). This CDR3 has 14 amino acids. V was pared by 2 bases and J by 1 base, with 7 bases between. The CDR3 loop is CASSLSLSYNEQFF. The CDR3, as DNA: TGTGCCAGCAGCTTAAGTCTATCCTACAATGAGCAGTTCTTC.

Many counts were recorded for this clonotype. The chain couples TRBV4-3 to TRBJ2-3; 10 positions match TRBD2. Germline CDR1 LGHNA, CDR2 YSLEER. This CDR3 comprises 19 residues. The V segment lost 4 bases and the J segment 2 bases; nucleotides outside the gene matches: 15. The CDR3 bases are TGCGCCAGCAGCCCCCTAACGGCCGGACTAGCGGACCTCACAGATACGCAGTATTTT. Translated, it gives CASSPLTAGLADLTDTQYF.

This clonotype was recorded many times. The chain has TRBV7-9 and TRBJ2-7, with unresolved D. CDR1 and CDR2 from the germline V gene are SEHNR and FQNEAQ (reference sequence). V shed 7 bases and J shed 2 bases, with 12 bases lying between them. The CDR3 consists of 13 residues. The CDR3 nucleotides are TGTGCCAGCACGGATGGGATGACCTACGAGCAGTACTTC. Its protein is CASTDGMTYEQYF.

Many counts were recorded for this clonotype. This sequence joins TRBV27 and TRBJ2-7, with 11 bases identical to TRBD2. The CDR3 loop spans 14 amino acids. The J segment lost 2 bases and the V segment lost 8 bases, leaving 5 bases of the junction unmatched. The germline V gene has CDR1 MNHEY and CDR2 SMNVEV (reference sequence). CDR3 residues: CASGPGLAAYEQYF. The CDR3 coding sequence is TGTGCCAGCGGCCCGGGACTAGCGGCCTACGAGCAGTACTTC.

In its sample, this clonotype was seen a few times. The V and J genes are TRBV6-4 and TRBJ1-6, with TRBD1 as a possible D gene (6 bases). The CDR3 sequence is 17 residues long. Trimming removed 6 bases at V and 6 bases at J, with 21 bases between. The germline V gene encodes CDR1 MRHNA and CDR2 SNTAGT. The CDR3 region has the DNA TGTGCCAGCAGCCCGCCCGGCCTGCAGGGGCCTAATTCACCCCTCCACTTT. This encodes CASSPPGLQGPNSPLHF.

The rearrangement links TRBV29-1 to TRBJ2-7; D might be TRBD1 (6 bases). CDR3 size: 15 residues. Trimming cost V 6 bases and J 4 bases, with 22 bases left between them. The germline V gene has CDR1 SQVTM and CDR2 ANQGSEA. In nucleotides, the CDR3 is TGCAGCGTGGAATGGGTTGACGGGACACTTTACGAGCAGTACTTC. Protein sequence: CSVEWVDGTLYEQYF.

The sample holds a few counts of this clonotype. Being one base from a much bigger clone, this may be a read error. The V gene is TRBV6-6, the J gene TRBJ2-3; D might be TRBD2 (5 bases). Trimming took 7 bases from V and 4 from J, leaving 15 bases between them. The CDR3 extends over 14 amino acids. Germline assignment: CDR1 MNHNY and CDR2 SVGAGI (reference sequence). The CDR3 reads CASNQYLSADTQYF. The CDR3 region has the DNA TGTGCCAGCAATCAATACCTTAGCGCAGATACGCAGTATTTT.

The gene calls are TRBV7-2 and TRBJ2-1, with 8 nucleotides matching TRBD2. CDR3 length: 15 residues. J gave up 8 bases and V 1 base, and 7 bases lay outside the gene matches. The germline gives CDR1 SGHTA, CDR2 FQGNSA. The CDR3: CASSLVGREDYEQFF. CDR3 sequence (DNA): TGTGCCAGCAGCTTAGTTGGGCGGGAGGACTATGAGCAGTTCTTC.

This clonotype occurred a few times. The chain couples TRBV18 to TRBJ1-1; no clear D. The germline V gene encodes CDR1 KGHSH and CDR2 LQKENI. Trimming left V 0 bases short and J 11 bases short, with 4 bases between. The CDR3 is 10 residues long. DNA of the CDR3: TGTGCCAGCTCACCACCGTACGCTTTCTTT. Translation: CASSPPYAFF.

This clonotype was counted at least ten times. The chain carries TRBV7-8 and TRBJ2-5; D remains unclear. The V end was cut by 5 bases, the J end by 5 bases, with 21 bases between. Germline V CDR1 and CDR2: SGHVS, FQNEAQ. The CDR3 totals 16 residues. CDR3 DNA: TGTGCCAGCAGCCCCGACTCATGGGCCATTGGGGAGACCCAGTACTTC. It yields the protein CASSPDSWAIGETQYF. The full variable domain, rest sourced from reference TRBV7-8 and TRBJ2-5, is GAGVSQSPRYKVAKRGQDVALRCDPISGHVSLFWYQQALGQGPEFLTYFQNEAQLDKSGLPSDRFFAERPEGSVSTLKIQRTQQEDSAVYLCASSPDSWAIGETQYFGPGTRLLVL.

The J gene is TRBJ1-4, the V gene TRBV5-1; D is undetermined. The CDR3 length is 19 residues. CDR1 is SGHRS, CDR2 YFSETQ, per germline. V gave up 3 bases and J gave up 8 bases, with 29 bases separating them. CDR3 residues: CASSSCESQTPSGNEKLFF. In DNA, the CDR3 is TGCGCCAGCAGCTCCTGCGAGAGCCAAACACCTAGCGGGAACGAAAAACTGTTTTTT.

The CDR3 reads CASSQGGQEQFF. The CDR3 bases are TGCGCCAGCAGCCAAGGGGGCCAGGAGCAGTTCTTC. The genes are TRBV4-3 and TRBJ2-1, with a tentative D call TRBD1 (5 bases). Germline V gene data show CDR1 as LGHNA and CDR2 as YSLEER. Trimming took off 1 base at V and 10 bases at J, with 8 bases between the two ends. The CDR3 is made up of 12 amino acids.

This clonotype has at least ten counts. This chain uses TRBV14 with TRBJ2-7; TRBD1 or TRBD2 may be the D gene (6 bases each). The germline gives CDR1 SGHDN, CDR2 FVKESK. The length of the CDR3 is 15 residues. Trimming shortened V by 0 bases and J by 4 bases, and 13 bases separated the two germline ends. The DNA for the CDR3 is TGTGCCAGCAGCCAAGATAGGGGGGACGGGTACGAGCAGTACTTC. Its translation is CASSQDRGDGYEQYF.

The chain recombines TRBV27 with TRBJ1-1; possibly TRBD1 for D (6 bases). V dropped 5 bases and J dropped 1 base, with 14 bases sitting between them. The CDR3 has 15 residues. Germline V lookup: CDR1 MNHEY, CDR2 SMNVEV (reference sequence). CDR3 nucleotides: TGTGCCAGCAGTCCTCGACAGGAAACGAACACTGAAGCTTTCTTT. Its protein is CASSPRQETNTEAFF.

In this sample, this clonotype turned up many times. This chain joins TRBV7-9 and TRBJ1-2; D possibly corresponds to TRBD1 (5 bases). CDR3 length: 16 amino acids. V dropped 1 base and J dropped 1 base, with 13 bases sitting between them. Germline lookup yields CDR1 SEHNR and CDR2 FQNEAQ (reference sequence). The CDR3 sequence is CASSLVLDIINYGYTF. The CDR3, as DNA: TGTGCCAGCAGCTTAGTTCTGGACATCATTAACTATGGCTACACCTTC.

This chain uses TRBV14 with TRBJ1-6; D is uncertain. V lost 0 bases and J lost 10, with 10 bases in between. The CDR3 contains 14 residues. Germline V lookup: CDR1 SGHDN, CDR2 FVKESK. The CDR3 DNA is TGTGCCAGCAGCCAAGATCATGAGTGGTCACCCCTCCACTTT. It specifies CASSQDHEWSPLHF.

This clonotype was observed many times. The V and J genes are TRBV7-9 and TRBJ2-4, with no clear D. From germline, CDR1 is SEHNR and CDR2 FQNEAQ (reference sequence). Trimming cost V 5 bases and J 6 bases, with 14 bases left between them. The CDR3 spans 14 residues. This chain's CDR3 is CASSGEGTGNIQYF. The CDR3 DNA reads as TGTGCCAGCAGCGGAGAAGGAACGGGAAACATTCAGTACTTC. Full variable domain (remainder filled in from reference TRBV7-9 and TRBJ2-4): DTGVSQNPRHKITKRGQNVTFRCDPISEHNRLYWYRQTLGQGPEFLTYFQNEAQLEKSRLLSDRFSAERPKGSFSTLEIQRTEQGDSAMYLCASSGEGTGNIQYFGAGTRLSVL.

This clonotype appeared many times. The J gene is TRBJ2-5, the V gene TRBV7-9; TRBD2 is a possible D gene (6 bases). Trimming removed 4 bases at V and 3 bases at J, with 15 bases between. CDR3 size: 15 residues. The germline gives CDR1 SEHNR, CDR2 FQNEAQ (reference sequence). Written as DNA, the CDR3 is TGTGCCAGCAGCTCCACCGGGACTTCCAAAGAGACCCAGTACTTC. Its protein product is CASSSTGTSKETQYF.

This clonotype was observed a handful of times. The chain has TRBV27 and TRBJ1-1; possibly TRBD1 for D (5 bases). The germline V and J ends were trimmed by 5 bases and 9 bases, with 19 bases remaining between them. The CDR3 has 14 residues. Germline-derived CDR1 and CDR2 are MNHEY and SMNVEV (reference sequence). The CDR3 nucleotides read TGTGCCAGCAGTGGGACCCATACATTTTCTCAAGCTTTCTTT. This gives the protein CASSGTHTFSQAFF.

This clonotype was seen only a few times. The chain couples TRBV13 to TRBJ1-1; maybe TRBD1 (5 bases). The CDR3 has 15 residues. The germline V and J ends were trimmed by 5 bases and 3 bases, with 16 bases remaining between them. Germline assignment: CDR1 PRHDT and CDR2 FYEKMQ (reference sequence). The CDR3 is CASSGWGGADTEAFF. CDR3 DNA sequence: TGTGCCAGCAGCGGGTGGGGAGGGGCGGACACTGAAGCTTTCTTT.

At least ten counts were recorded for this clonotype. V is TRBV7-9 and J is TRBJ1-1, with 12 bases fitting TRBD1. From germline, CDR1 is SEHNR and CDR2 FQNEAQ (reference sequence). The CDR3 is 16 amino acids. V lost 2 bases, J lost 5 bases, and 6 bases stayed unmatched. The CDR3 sequence is CASSLWGQGAGTEAFF. The CDR3 DNA sequence: TGTGCCAGCAGCTTATGGGGACAGGGGGCAGGTACTGAAGCTTTCTTT.